The 27 T cell receptor beta chains below come from one sample, sequenced in a study of spatial heterogeneity in lung cancer. MiXCR, run by TCRdb on the 5' RACE reads, gives a single entry per CDR3 protein. Found here are about 75,000 distinct CDR3 sequences, roughly 15% of them singletons; the top ten hold more than 7%. Time point indicated: sample taken at primary tumor resection. Tumor, nontumor lung or frozen PBMC supplied whole RNA that was sequenced unsorted. Sequences were derived from PBMCs, sampled at surgery. The receptors stem from a male donor with early-stage non-small cell lung cancer.

Ten or more counts support this clonotype. An end of the junction does not agree with germline; a read error may underlie this. The chain couples TRBV12-3 or TRBV12-4 to TRBJ2-1, with a possible D match to TRBD1 (6 bases). The CDR3 length is 13 residues. In nucleotides, the CDR3 is TGTGCCAGCAGCTTAGGACAGTTGAATGAGCAGTTCTTC. Its protein product is CASSLGQLNEQFF.

This clonotype was seen many times. The chain links TRBV5-5 to TRBJ1-2; D is undetermined. V was trimmed by 0 bases and J by 0 bases, leaving 9 bases between them. CDR1 and CDR2 from the germline V gene are SGHKS and YYEKEE (reference sequence). This CDR3 spans 15 amino acids. CDR3 coding DNA: TGTGCCAGCAGCTTGGAAGCCAGGTCTAACTATGGCTACACCTTC. Translated, it gives CASSLEARSNYGYTF.

This clonotype was recorded many times. The chain links TRBV24-1 to TRBJ2-1; 16 nucleotides agree with TRBD2. The germline V gene encodes CDR1 KGHDR and CDR2 SFDVKD. The CDR3 is 18 residues long. V was pared by 5 bases and J by 8 bases, with 11 bases of the junction left unmatched. The CDR3 reads CATSVPTGLAGGSDEQFF. The CDR3 DNA follows: TGTGCCACCAGTGTCCCCACGGGACTAGCGGGAGGGAGCGATGAGCAGTTCTTC.

This clonotype was seen a handful of times. The chain recombines TRBV3-1 with TRBJ1-1; TRBD1 might be the D (5 bases). The CDR3 totals 17 residues. Germline CDR1 reads LGHDT; CDR2 reads YNNKEL (reference sequence). Trimming left V 5 bases short and J 5 bases short, with 24 bases between. The CDR3 here is CASSALSGGAVGTEAFF. The CDR3 DNA reads as TGTGCCAGCAGCGCCCTTTCTGGGGGAGCGGTAGGAACTGAAGCTTTCTTT. Supplemented by reference TRBV3-1 and TRBJ1-1, the full variable domain reads DTAVSQTPKYLVTQMGNDKSIKCEQNLGHDTMYWYKQDSKKFLKIMFSYNNKELIINETVPNRFSPKSPDKAHLNLHINSLELGDSAVYFCASSALSGGAVGTEAFFGQGTRLTVV.

This clonotype appeared a few times. V is TRBV6-6 and J is TRBJ2-1; 8 bases are a match to TRBD2. The CDR3 loop spans 16 amino acids. CDR1 and CDR2 from the germline V gene are MNHNY and SVGAGI (reference sequence). The junction had 14 bases not matched to a gene; V was cut back by 6 bases and J by 7 bases. CDR3 DNA sequence: TGTGCCAGCAGCCTCTTCGCCCAGCGGGAGAGAAATGAGCAGTTCTTC. Amino acids: CASSLFAQRERNEQFF.

The V gene is TRBV6-5, the J gene TRBJ1-2; the D is unclear. Germline loops: CDR1 MNHEY, CDR2 SVGAGI. Trimming pared 0 bases from V and 4 bases from J, leaving 15 bases between. The CDR3 contains 16 residues. The CDR3 here is CASSYSQDELAYGYTF. DNA for the CDR3: TGTGCCAGCAGTTACTCCCAGGACGAACTTGCCTATGGCTACACCTTC.

Ten or more counts support this clonotype. The gene calls are TRBV27 and TRBJ2-1, with TRBD2 matching 11 bases. Germline V gene sequence: CDR1 MNHEY, CDR2 SMNVEV (reference sequence). The CDR3 runs to 14 residues. V lost 6 bases to trimming and J lost 5 bases; unmatched junction nucleotides: 3. The CDR3 sequence: CASRTSGINNEQFF. The CDR3, as DNA: TGTGCCAGCAGGACTAGCGGGATTAACAATGAGCAGTTCTTC.

CDR3 DNA sequence: TGCAGTGCTAGATTTGGACCTGAAGCTTTCTTT. Translating gives CSARFGPEAFF. V gene TRBV20-1 combines with J gene TRBJ1-1; the D is unclear. CDR3 length: 11 residues. The V end lost 2 bases, the J end lost 6 bases, and 7 bases lay between the germline ends. Per germline, CDR1 DFQATT and CDR2 SNEGSKA (reference sequence).

The chain combines TRBV30 with TRBJ1-6, with D maybe TRBD1 (5 bases). Germline CDR1 and CDR2: GTSNPN and SVGIG (reference sequence). With 2 bases removed from V and 4 bases from J, the gap between germline ends came to 15 bases. The CDR3 contains 16 residues. Written as DNA, the CDR3 is TGTGCCTGGAGTACTGGGACGCTGGATTATAATTCACCCCTCCACTTT. This sequence encodes CAWSTGTLDYNSPLHF.

This clonotype is a singleton in its sample. The chain employs TRBV27 and TRBJ1-2; TRBD1 agrees at 9 bases. CDR1 and CDR2 from the germline V gene are MNHEY and SMNVEV (reference sequence). V lost 3 bases and J lost 4; bases outside the gene matches: 6. The CDR3 extends over 15 amino acids. The CDR3 sequence: CASSLDRGLPYGYTF. In DNA, the CDR3 is TGTGCCAGCAGTTTGGACAGGGGCCTCCCCTATGGCTACACCTTC.

This clonotype was recorded at least ten times. The chain has TRBV29-1 and TRBJ2-1; TRBD2 aligns across 15 bases. Germline V gene data show CDR1 as SQVTM and CDR2 as ANQGSEA. The CDR3 is 17 amino acids. V trimming: 3 bases; J trimming: 0 bases; junction bases outside the gene matches: 3. CDR3 amino acids: CSVEGLAGGPSYNEQFF. The CDR3 DNA follows: TGCAGCGTTGAGGGACTAGCGGGAGGACCCTCCTACAATGAGCAGTTCTTC.

The chain links TRBV7-2 to TRBJ2-7; weak D call: TRBD1 (5 bases). The V and J ends lost 1 base and 2 bases respectively, with 15 bases between them. Germline values: CDR1 SGHTA, CDR2 FQGNSA. The CDR3 is 16 amino acids. Here the CDR3 reads CASSLEGRANPYEQYF. The CDR3 nucleotides are TGTGCCAGCAGCTTAGAAGGCAGGGCTAACCCCTACGAGCAGTACTTC.

In this sample, this clonotype turned up many times. The V call is TRBV9, the J call TRBJ2-7; 11 positions match TRBD2. V trimming: 3 bases; J trimming: 3 bases; junction bases outside the gene matches: 2. The germline CDR1 and CDR2 sequences are SGDLS and YYNGEE. The CDR3 runs 14 residues. The CDR3 DNA reads as TGTGCCAGCAGCGAGACTAGCGGGGTCTACGAGCAGTACTTC. Amino acid sequence: CASSETSGVYEQYF.

The rearrangement joins TRBV11-1 to TRBJ2-5, with D hard to call. Germline assignment: CDR1 SGHAT and CDR2 FQDESV (reference sequence). The V gene lost 1 base and the J gene lost 5 bases, with 5 bases spanning the gap. CDR3 length equals 12 residues. The chain's CDR3 is CASSLEGETQYF. CDR3 bases: TGTGCCAGCAGCTTAGAAGGGGAGACCCAGTACTTC.

This rearrangement joins TRBV5-1 to TRBJ1-1, with D uncertain. The ends were cut back, 2 bases at V and 1 base at J, with 6 bases in the middle. The CDR3 consists of 13 residues. From germline, CDR1 is SGHRS and CDR2 YFSETQ. DNA for the CDR3: TGCGCCAGCAGCTTCTGGCAGAACACTGAAGCTTTCTTT. Encoded protein: CASSFWQNTEAFF.

There are many counts of this clonotype. The chain is built from TRBV29-1 and TRBJ2-7; TRBD2 is a possible D gene (5 bases). CDR3 length equals 12 residues. Germline lookup yields CDR1 SQVTM and CDR2 ANQGSEA. V was pared by 7 bases and J by 0 bases, with 10 bases between. CDR3: CSAYGDSYEQYF. The CDR3 DNA sequence: TGCAGCGCCTACGGGGACTCCTACGAGCAGTACTTC.

In this sample, this clonotype turned up a few times. The V and J genes are TRBV12-3 or TRBV12-4 and TRBJ2-1; 13 bases agree with TRBD2. The CDR3 totals 17 residues. The V gene end was trimmed by 3 bases and the J gene end by 3 bases; junction bases not matched to a gene: 5. CDR3 loop: CASSFGLAGVYYNEQFF. The CDR3 DNA reads TGTGCCAGCAGTTTTGGACTAGCGGGAGTTTACTACAATGAGCAGTTCTTC.

In this sample, this clonotype turned up a few times. The chain employs TRBV6-6 and TRBJ2-1; either TRBD1 or TRBD2 may supply D (5 bases each). CDR1 and CDR2 from the germline V gene are MNHNY and SVGAGI (reference sequence). V was shortened by 4 bases and J by 4 bases, with 8 bases between the two germline ends. The CDR3 sequence is 13 residues long. The CDR3 here is CASSWDLYNEQFF. DNA of the CDR3: TGTGCCAGCAGTTGGGACCTTTACAATGAGCAGTTCTTC.

This clonotype was counted between two and nine times. The CDR3 region is CSARRLALGNEQFF. The CDR3 DNA reads as TGCAGTGCTAGGCGGCTAGCCCTAGGCAATGAGCAGTTCTTC. This chain connects TRBV20-1 to TRBJ2-1; perhaps TRBD2 as D (5 bases). The V gene's germline CDR1 is DFQATT and CDR2 SNEGSKA (reference sequence). The CDR3 contains 14 residues. V dropped 3 bases and J dropped 6 bases, with 15 bases sitting between them.

This clonotype has a handful of counts. The gene calls are TRBV9 and TRBJ2-1; 9 bases align to TRBD2. CDR3 length: 15 residues. V shed 1 base and J 10 bases; nucleotides not matched to a gene: 9. Germline V gives CDR1 SGDLS, CDR2 YYNGEE. The CDR3 loop is CASSVSVAGVGEQFF. The CDR3 DNA is TGTGCCAGCAGCGTAAGCGTAGCGGGAGTAGGAGAGCAGTTCTTC.

This clonotype was counted ten times or more. V gene TRBV4-3 combines with J gene TRBJ2-1; maybe TRBD2 (5 bases). The germline gives CDR1 LGHNA, CDR2 YSLEER. This CDR3 contains 13 residues. Trimming shortened V by 2 bases and J by 6 bases, and 8 bases separated the two germline ends. CDR3 DNA sequence: TGCGCCAGCAGCCAACTAGCTTTCAATGAGCAGTTCTTC. Encoded protein: CASSQLAFNEQFF.

This clonotype was counted a few times. The chain uses TRBV4-1 and TRBJ2-1, with a tentative D call TRBD1 (6 bases). V lost 0 bases to trimming and J lost 8 bases, with 11 bases between them. The CDR3 is 14 residues long. Germline V gene sequence: CDR1 MGHRA, CDR2 YSYEKL. Here the CDR3 reads CASSQDTGRDEQFF. CDR3 sequence (DNA): TGCGCCAGCAGCCAAGATACAGGGCGGGATGAGCAGTTCTTC.

V gene TRBV5-1 combines with J gene TRBJ1-1; tentatively, D is TRBD1 (6 bases). The CDR3 spans 14 residues. Trimming cost V 4 bases and J 3 bases, with 13 bases left between them. In germline, CDR1 is SGHRS, CDR2 YFSETQ. CDR3 sequence: CASSRTGFDTEAFF. The CDR3, as DNA: TGCGCCAGCAGCCGTACAGGGTTTGACACTGAAGCTTTCTTT.

The chain uses TRBV11-1 and TRBJ2-5; TRBD2 agrees at 9 bases. The V gene end was trimmed by 5 bases and the J gene end by 4 bases; junction bases not matched to a gene: 8. CDR3 length equals 15 residues. Germline lookup yields CDR1 SGHAT and CDR2 FQDESV (reference sequence). CDR3 region: CASSRLAGRGETQYF. For the CDR3, the DNA is TGTGCCAGCAGCCGTCTAGCGGGAAGAGGAGAGACCCAGTACTTC.

The table lists this clonotype with a few counts. The rearrangement uses TRBV19 and TRBJ1-5; perhaps TRBD1 as D (5 bases). Germline V CDR1 and CDR2: LNHDA, SQIVND (reference sequence). V lost 6 bases and J 5 bases, leaving 8 bases between the germline ends. This CDR3 contains 12 residues. The CDR3: CASREGYQPQHF. In DNA form, the CDR3 reads TGTGCCAGTAGGGAGGGGTATCAGCCCCAGCATTTT.

This clonotype has a count of ten or more. J is TRBJ1-1 and V is TRBV2, with 8 positions matching TRBD1. CDR1 is SNHLY and CDR2 is FYNNEI in the germline V gene. The CDR3 length is 12 residues. With V trimmed by 5 bases and J by 8 bases, 4 bases remained unmatched. The CDR3: CASSLGQGEAFF. The CDR3 DNA reads TGTGCCAGCAGTCTAGGACAGGGCGAAGCTTTCTTT.

This clonotype was seen repeatedly, ten times or more. The V and J genes are TRBV11-1 and TRBJ1-1; D call uncertain. From germline, CDR1 is SGHAT and CDR2 FQDESV (reference sequence). This CDR3 is 13 amino acids long. With 5 bases removed from V and 10 bases from J, the gap between germline ends came to 17 bases. The CDR3 loop is CASSPDRTVAAFF. The CDR3 bases are TGTGCCAGCAGCCCGGACCGGACTGTGGCAGCTTTCTTT.